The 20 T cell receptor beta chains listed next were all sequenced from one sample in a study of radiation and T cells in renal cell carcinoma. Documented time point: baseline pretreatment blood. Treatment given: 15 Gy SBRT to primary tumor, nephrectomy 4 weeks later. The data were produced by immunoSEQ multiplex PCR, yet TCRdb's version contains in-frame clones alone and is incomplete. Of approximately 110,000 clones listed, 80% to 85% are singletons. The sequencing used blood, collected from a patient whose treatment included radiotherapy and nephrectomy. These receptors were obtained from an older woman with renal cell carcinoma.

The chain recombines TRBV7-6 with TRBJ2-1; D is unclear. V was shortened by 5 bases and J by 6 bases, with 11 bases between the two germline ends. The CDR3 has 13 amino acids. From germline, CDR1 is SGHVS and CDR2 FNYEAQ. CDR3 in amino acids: CASSRTGTNEQFF. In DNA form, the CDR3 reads TGTGCCAGCAGCAGGACGGGTACCAATGAGCAGTTCTTC. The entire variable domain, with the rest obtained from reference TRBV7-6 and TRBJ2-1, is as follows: GAGVSQSPRYKVTKRGQDVALRCDPISGHVSLYWYRQALGQGPEFLTYFNYEAQQDKSGLPNDRFSAERPEGSISTLTIQRTEQRDSAMYRCASSRTGTNEQFFGPGTRLTVL.

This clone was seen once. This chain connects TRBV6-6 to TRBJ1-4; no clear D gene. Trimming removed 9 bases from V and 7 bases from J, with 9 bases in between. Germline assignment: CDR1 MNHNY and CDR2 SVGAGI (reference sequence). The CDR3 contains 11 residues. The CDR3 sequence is CASRAGEKLFF. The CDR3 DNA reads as TGTGCCAGTCGGGCAGGTGAAAAACTGTTTTTT.

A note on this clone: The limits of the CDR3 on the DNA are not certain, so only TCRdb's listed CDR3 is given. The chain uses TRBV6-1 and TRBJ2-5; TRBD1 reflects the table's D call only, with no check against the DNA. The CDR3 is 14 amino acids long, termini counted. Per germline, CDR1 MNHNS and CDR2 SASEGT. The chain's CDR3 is CASSSSGQWETQYF.

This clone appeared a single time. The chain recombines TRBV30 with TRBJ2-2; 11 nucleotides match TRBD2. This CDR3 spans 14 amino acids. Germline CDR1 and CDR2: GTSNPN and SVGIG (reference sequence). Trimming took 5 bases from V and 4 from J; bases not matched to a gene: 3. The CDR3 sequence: CAWGGLAGTGELFF. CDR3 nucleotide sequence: TGTGCCTGGGGAGGACTAGCGGGCACCGGGGAGCTGTTTTTT.

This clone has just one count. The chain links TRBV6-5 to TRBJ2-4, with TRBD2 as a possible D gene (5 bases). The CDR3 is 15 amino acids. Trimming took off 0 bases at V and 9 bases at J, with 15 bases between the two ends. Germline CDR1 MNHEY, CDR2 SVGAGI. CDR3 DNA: TGTGCCAGCAGTTACTCCCGGGGTTTTGAAAGCATTCAGTACTTC. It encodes CASSYSRGFESIQYF.

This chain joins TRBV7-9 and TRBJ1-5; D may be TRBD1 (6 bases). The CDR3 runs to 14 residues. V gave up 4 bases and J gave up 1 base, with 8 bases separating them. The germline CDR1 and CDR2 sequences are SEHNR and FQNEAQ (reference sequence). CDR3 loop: CASSWGGSNQPQHF. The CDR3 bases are TGTGCCAGCAGCTGGGGGGGCAGCAATCAGCCCCAGCATTTT.

The CDR3 sequence is CASSSPGPGTEAFF. DNA of the CDR3: TGTGCCAGCAGCTCGCCAGGGCCGGGCACTGAAGCTTTCTTT. The rearrangement joins TRBV7-9 to TRBJ1-1, with D possibly being TRBD1 (5 bases). Germline-derived CDR1 and CDR2 are SEHNR and FQNEAQ (reference sequence). V was pared by 4 bases and J by 4 bases, with 13 bases between. This CDR3 comprises 14 residues. Combining the CDR3 with reference TRBV7-9 and TRBJ1-1 gives the whole variable domain DTGVSQNPRHKITKRGQNVTFRCDPISEHNRLYWYRQTLGQGPEFLTYFQNEAQLEKSRLLSDRFSAERPKGSFSTLEIQRTEQGDSAMYLCASSSPGPGTEAFFGQGTRLTVV.

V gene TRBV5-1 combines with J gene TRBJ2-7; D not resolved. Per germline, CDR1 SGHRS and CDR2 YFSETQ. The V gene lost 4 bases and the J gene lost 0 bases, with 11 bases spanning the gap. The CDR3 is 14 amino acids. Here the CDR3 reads CASSNGISSYEQYF. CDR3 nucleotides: TGCGCCAGCAGCAACGGCATAAGCTCCTACGAGCAGTACTTC.

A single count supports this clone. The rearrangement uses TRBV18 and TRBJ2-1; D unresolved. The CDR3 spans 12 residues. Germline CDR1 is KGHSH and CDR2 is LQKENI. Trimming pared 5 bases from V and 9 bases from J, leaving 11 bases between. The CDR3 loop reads CASSASTGEQFF. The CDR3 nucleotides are TGTGCCAGCTCAGCCTCGACTGGTGAGCAGTTCTTC.

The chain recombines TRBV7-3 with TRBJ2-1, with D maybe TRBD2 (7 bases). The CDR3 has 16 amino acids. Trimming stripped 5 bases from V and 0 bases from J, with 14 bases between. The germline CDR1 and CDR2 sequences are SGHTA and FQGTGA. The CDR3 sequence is CASSLRGGSSYNEQFF. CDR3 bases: TGTGCCAGCAGCCTAAGGGGGGGAAGCTCCTACAATGAGCAGTTCTTC.

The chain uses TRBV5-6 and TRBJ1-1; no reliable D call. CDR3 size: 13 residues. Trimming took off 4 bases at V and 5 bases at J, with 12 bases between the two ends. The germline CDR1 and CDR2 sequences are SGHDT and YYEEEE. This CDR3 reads CASSPGERTEAFF. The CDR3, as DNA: TGTGCCAGCAGCCCGGGAGAGAGAACTGAAGCTTTCTTT.

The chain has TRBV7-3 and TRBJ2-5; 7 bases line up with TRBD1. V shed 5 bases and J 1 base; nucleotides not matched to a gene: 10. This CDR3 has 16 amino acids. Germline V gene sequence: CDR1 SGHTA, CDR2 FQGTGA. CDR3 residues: CASSTGQVGSQETQYF. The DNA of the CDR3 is TGTGCCAGCAGCACTGGACAGGTTGGCTCCCAAGAGACCCAGTACTTC.

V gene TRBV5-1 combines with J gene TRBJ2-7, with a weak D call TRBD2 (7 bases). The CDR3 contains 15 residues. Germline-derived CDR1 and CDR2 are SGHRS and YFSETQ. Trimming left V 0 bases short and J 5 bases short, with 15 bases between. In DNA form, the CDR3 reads TGCGCCAGCAGCTTGGCCGGGGGGCATCAGCACGAGCAGTACTTC. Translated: CASSLAGGHQHEQYF.

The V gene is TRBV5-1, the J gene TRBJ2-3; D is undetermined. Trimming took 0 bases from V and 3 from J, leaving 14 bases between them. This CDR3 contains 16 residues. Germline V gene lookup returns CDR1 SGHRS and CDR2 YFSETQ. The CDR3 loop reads CASSLALTTETDTQYF. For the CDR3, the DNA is TGCGCCAGCAGCTTGGCGCTGACGACCGAGACAGATACGCAGTATTTT.

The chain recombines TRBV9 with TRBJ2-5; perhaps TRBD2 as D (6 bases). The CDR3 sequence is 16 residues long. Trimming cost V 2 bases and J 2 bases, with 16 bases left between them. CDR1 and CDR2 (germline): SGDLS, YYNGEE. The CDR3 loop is CASSVLGRGWQETQYF. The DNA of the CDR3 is TGTGCCAGCAGCGTCTTAGGGCGGGGATGGCAAGAGACCCAGTACTTC.

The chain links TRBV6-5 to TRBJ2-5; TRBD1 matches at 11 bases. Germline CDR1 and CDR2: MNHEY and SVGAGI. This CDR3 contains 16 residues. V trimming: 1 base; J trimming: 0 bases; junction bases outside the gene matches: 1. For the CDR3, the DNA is TGTGCCAGCAGTTACTGGGGACAGGGGGACCAAGAGACCCAGTACTTC. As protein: CASSYWGQGDQETQYF.

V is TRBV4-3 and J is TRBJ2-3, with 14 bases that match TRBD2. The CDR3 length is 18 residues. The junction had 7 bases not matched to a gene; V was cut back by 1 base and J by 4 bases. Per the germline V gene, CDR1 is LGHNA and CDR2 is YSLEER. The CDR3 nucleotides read TGCGCCAGCAGCCAAGCCAGGACTAGCGGGAGGTATGCAGATACGCAGTATTTT. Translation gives CASSQARTSGRYADTQYF.

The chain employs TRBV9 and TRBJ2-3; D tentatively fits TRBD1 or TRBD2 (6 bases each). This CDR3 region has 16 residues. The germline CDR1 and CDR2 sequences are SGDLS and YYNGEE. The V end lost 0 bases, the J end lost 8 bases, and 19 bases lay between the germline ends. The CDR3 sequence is CASSVEGEAAQSTQYF. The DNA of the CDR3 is TGTGCCAGCAGCGTAGAGGGGGAGGCCGCTCAGAGTACGCAGTATTTT.

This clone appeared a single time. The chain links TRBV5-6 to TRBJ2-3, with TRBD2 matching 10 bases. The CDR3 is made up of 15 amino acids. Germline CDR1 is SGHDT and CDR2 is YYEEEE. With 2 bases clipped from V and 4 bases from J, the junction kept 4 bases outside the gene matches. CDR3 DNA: TGTGCCAGCAGCTTACCAGCGGGAGGGCCAGATACGCAGTATTTT. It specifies CASSLPAGGPDTQYF.

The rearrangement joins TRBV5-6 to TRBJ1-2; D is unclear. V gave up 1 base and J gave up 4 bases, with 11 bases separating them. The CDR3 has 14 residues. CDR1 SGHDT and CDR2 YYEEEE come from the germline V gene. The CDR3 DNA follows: TGTGCCAGCAGCTTGTGGGAGATCGCCTATGGCTACACCTTC. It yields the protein CASSLWEIAYGYTF.